These T cell receptor beta chains were read from a single sample in a study of blood T cell repertoires in COVID-19. Sequencing was performed with immunoSEQ multiplex PCR; in TCRdb, only in-frame clones are kept and a portion is missing. The data hold a few hundred thousand clones, with approximately 83% observed a single time. Sequencing used peripheral blood. These receptor sequences come from a woman aged 60-70 years with acute or convalescent COVID-19. Both conserved end residues are part of each CDR3. The order of the fields is V gene, J gene, D gene, clone size, CDR3 protein, CDR3 DNA. D genes are given only for firm matches. The size entry is marked missing in some rows and otherwise reads once, few, many or a size class.

v_gene: TRBV6-5; j_gene: TRBJ1-5; d_gene: .; abundance: .; CDR3aa: CASSYSFAGNQPQHF; CDR3nt: TGTGCCAGCAGTTACAGCTTCGCGGGGAATCAGCCCCAGCATTTT
v_gene: TRBV20-1; j_gene: TRBJ2-2; d_gene: .; abundance: .; CDR3aa: CSASTQGQAGELFF; CDR3nt: TGCAGTGCTAGTACTCAGGGGCAGGCCGGGGAGCTGTTTTTT
v_gene: TRBV7-9; j_gene: TRBJ2-5; d_gene: .; abundance: .; CDR3aa: CASSVRLGVRETQYF; CDR3nt: TGTGCCAGCAGCGTACGGCTCGGGGTTCGGGAGACCCAGTACTTC
v_gene: TRBV7-9; j_gene: TRBJ1-1; d_gene: .; abundance: .; CDR3aa: CASSRAGGTEAFF; CDR3nt: TGTGCCAGCAGCCGCGCGGGGGGCACTGAAGCTTTCTTT
v_gene: TRBV9; j_gene: TRBJ2-7; d_gene: .; abundance: few; CDR3aa: CASSVGDNSYEQYF; CDR3nt: TGTGCCAGCAGCGTAGGAGACAACTCCTACGAGCAGTACTTC
v_gene: TRBV7-2; j_gene: TRBJ2-7; d_gene: TRBD2; abundance: .; CDR3aa: CASSLRGGQYEQYF; CDR3nt: TGTGCCAGCAGCTTACGCGGGGGGCAGTACGAGCAGTACTTC
v_gene: TRBV6-5; j_gene: TRBJ1-2; d_gene: .; abundance: .; CDR3aa: CASMSGGISRYGYTF; CDR3nt: TGTGCCAGCATGTCGGGAGGGATCAGTCGTTATGGCTACACCTTC
v_gene: TRBV10-3; j_gene: TRBJ1-1; d_gene: TRBD1; abundance: .; CDR3aa: CAISEPGQLAFF; CDR3nt: TGTGCCATCAGTGAGCCGGGACAGCTGGCTTTCTTT
v_gene: TRBV3-1/TRBV3-2; j_gene: TRBJ1-6; d_gene: .; abundance: few; CDR3aa: CASSQNQSPLHF; CDR3nt: TGTGCCAGCAGCCAGAATCAGTCACCCCTCCACTTT
v_gene: TRBV3-1/TRBV3-2; j_gene: TRBJ2-2; d_gene: TRBD2; abundance: .; CDR3aa: CASSHLPRRTSGGAGGELFF; CDR3nt: TGTGCCAGCAGCCACCTCCCCAGGAGGACTAGCGGGGGGGCTGGCGGGGAGCTGTTTTTT
v_gene: TRBV5-1; j_gene: TRBJ1-2; d_gene: .; abundance: .; CDR3aa: CASTPSTGDYGYTF; CDR3nt: TGCGCCAGTACTCCCTCGACCGGGGACTATGGCTACACCTTC
v_gene: TRBV6-5; j_gene: TRBJ1-2; d_gene: TRBD1; abundance: .; CDR3aa: CASSYRRTGANYGYTF; CDR3nt: TGTGCCAGCAGTTACCGACGGACAGGGGCTAACTATGGCTACACCTTC
v_gene: TRBV13; j_gene: TRBJ2-7; d_gene: TRBD1; abundance: .; CDR3aa: CASSLGTGLIYEQYF; CDR3nt: TGTGCCAGCAGCTTGGGGACAGGGTTGATTTACGAGCAGTACTTC
v_gene: TRBV5-1; j_gene: TRBJ2-3; d_gene: .; abundance: .; CDR3aa: CASSHTLATDTQYF; CDR3nt: TGCGCCAGCAGCCACACACTAGCTACAGATACGCAGTATTTT
v_gene: TRBV7-9; j_gene: TRBJ1-2; d_gene: .; abundance: .; CDR3aa: CASSLWQSYGYTF; CDR3nt: TGTGCCAGCAGCTTATGGCAAAGCTATGGCTACACCTTC
v_gene: TRBV5-1; j_gene: TRBJ1-1; d_gene: TRBD1; abundance: .; CDR3aa: CASSTSGTGDTEAFF; CDR3nt: TGCGCCAGCAGCACCTCCGGGACAGGGGACACTGAAGCTTTCTTT